This entry concerns a single T cell receptor beta chain. Its specificity is unknown. The data were taken from a study of cytomegalovirus exposure and HLA in healthy donors. Whole-study results and caveats: A previous analysis found most TCR beta V segments productive roughly 90% or roughly 30% of the time.

V gave up 4 bases and J gave up 6 bases; unmatched junction bases: 10. CDR3 length: 14 residues. Germline V gene data show CDR1 as SQVTM and CDR2 as ANQGSEA. 13 Jbeta primers and 60 Vbeta primers were used for the PCR. Data came from immunoSEQ multiplex PCR; TCRdb stores just in-frame clones and leaves some out. The sample lists 180,000 or so clones, just over 70% occurring once. This chain joins TRBV29-1 and TRBJ2-7; 9 bases map to TRBD1. The clonotype originates from a human donor in good health. The material sequenced was PBMCs. CDR3 amino acids: CSVVTGQGVSEQYF. The DNA for the CDR3 is TGCAGCGTTGTCACGGGACAGGGTGTCAGCGAGCAGTACTTC.